This note documents a single TCR beta chain sequence. CDR1 is KGHSH, CDR2 LQKENI, per germline. V shed 3 bases and J 1 base; nucleotides not matched to a gene: 11. This CDR3 spans 17 amino acids. The sample belongs to a study of blood T cell repertoires in COVID-19. Per the original methods: From reference gene primer amplification, estimates of nucleated cell counts were derived. Libraries were prepared by immunoSEQ multiplex PCR; TCRdb keeps only in-frame clonotypes and omits some of them. V and J calls and clone size are given by that table; D and trimming were obtained from the DNA. The profile shows roughly 180,000 clones, 70% to 80% of them singletons.

The rearrangement links TRBV18 to TRBJ1-2; 7 nucleotides match TRBD1. Sequencing was done on a sample of peripheral blood. The TCR sequence derives from a woman in her fifties or sixties with active or convalescent COVID-19. DNA of the CDR3: TGTGCCAGCTCACCCGGCTCGACAGGGCTCGGTAACTATGGCTACACCTTC. Amino acids: CASSPGSTGLGNYGYTF.